The 19 T cell receptor beta chains reported below all come from one sample, sequenced in a study of blood T cell dynamics during melanoma immunotherapy. The method was immunoSEQ multiplex PCR; TCRdb's version includes in-frame clones alone and lacks a portion of them. The table has fewer than 25,000 clones, nearly 90% seen once. Indicated time point: pre-treatment baseline. The material sequenced was blood, taken from a patient treated with checkpoint blockade. The receptors shown here come from a human donor with melanoma.

This chain connects TRBV12-5 to TRBJ1-1; D not resolved. This CDR3 is 15 amino acids long. Trimming left V 6 bases short and J 4 bases short, with 18 bases between. Germline-derived CDR1 and CDR2 are LGHNT and FRNRAP. DNA of the CDR3: TGTGCTAGTGGCCCCGAGCCAACCCGGGCCACTGAAGCTTTCTTT. It yields the protein CASGPEPTRATEAFF.

The chain joins TRBV9 to TRBJ1-2; 7 nucleotides line up with TRBD1. The CDR3 contains 16 residues. Germline trimming cut 1 base from V and 1 base from J; bases unmatched to any gene: 7. Per the germline V gene, CDR1 is SGDLS and CDR2 is YYNGEE. CDR3 in DNA: TGTGCCAGCAGCGTATCTGCACAGGGGCTTAACTATGGCTACACCTTC. Translation: CASSVSAQGLNYGYTF.

The genes are TRBV6-5 and TRBJ1-4, with TRBD1 matching 7 bases. Germline CDR1 MNHEY, CDR2 SVGAGI. J lost 5 bases, V lost 4 bases, and 7 bases had no gene match. The CDR3 consists of 15 residues. The CDR3 DNA sequence: TGTGCCAGCAGTTTCGCAGGACAGGAGAATGAAAAACTGTTTTTT. It codes for CASSFAGQENEKLFF.

This clone has a single count. The J gene is TRBJ2-6, the V gene TRBV28; 9 bases agree with TRBD2. Unmatched junction bases numbered 16, after V lost 7 bases and J lost 3 bases. Germline V lookup: CDR1 MDHEN, CDR2 SYDVKM. CDR3 size: 19 residues. The chain's CDR3 is CASNRVLAGPLGGANVLTF. The DNA of the CDR3 is TGTGCCAGCAATAGGGTTCTAGCGGGACCTCTGGGTGGGGCCAACGTCCTGACTTTC.

The rearrangement links TRBV11-2 to TRBJ1-1; 7 bases are a match to TRBD1. Germline-derived CDR1 and CDR2 are SGHAT and FQNNGV. Trimming at V came to 6 bases and at J to 6 bases, leaving 10 bases not matched to a gene. The CDR3 has 14 amino acids. CDR3 residues: CASRHTGADAEAFF. For the CDR3, the DNA is TGTGCCAGCAGACATACAGGGGCTGACGCTGAAGCTTTCTTT.

This clone was observed a handful of times. The chain links TRBV19 to TRBJ1-5, with 8 positions matching TRBD1. CDR3 size: 13 residues. Germline CDR1 reads LNHDA; CDR2 reads SQIVND (reference sequence). The V and J ends lost 5 bases and 11 bases, in that order; junction bases with no gene match: 8. For the CDR3, the DNA is TGTGCCAGTAGTGGACAGGGACGAGGGGCCCAGCATTTT. The encoded protein is CASSGQGRGAQHF.

The chain carries TRBV30 and TRBJ2-5; D is perhaps TRBD1 (6 bases). V gave up 7 bases and J gave up 2 bases, with 17 bases separating them. The CDR3 is 14 residues long. Germline CDR1 reads GTSNPN; CDR2 reads SVGIG (reference sequence). CDR3: CAFSGTIGQETQYF. As DNA, the CDR3 is TGTGCCTTCTCCGGGACAATAGGGCAAGAGACCCAGTACTTC.

On this clone itself: This sample includes further DNA sequences coding for the same CDR3. This rearrangement joins TRBV5-1 to TRBJ2-1; the D is unclear. Trimming shortened V by 0 bases and J by 5 bases, and 6 bases separated the two germline ends. CDR1 is SGHRS, CDR2 YFSETQ, per germline. The CDR3 is 13 residues long. The CDR3 loop is CASSLGPNNEQFF. CDR3 nucleotide sequence: TGCGCCAGCAGCTTGGGGCCAAACAATGAGCAGTTCTTC.

This sequence joins TRBV28 and TRBJ1-1; weak D call: TRBD1 (5 bases). The CDR3 is made up of 15 amino acids. V was clipped by 8 bases and J by 3 bases, with 19 bases between them. Germline V lookup: CDR1 MDHEN, CDR2 SYDVKM. The CDR3 loop is CASGHGTVLYTEAFF. The CDR3 coding sequence is TGTGCCAGCGGGCATGGGACGGTACTCTACACTGAAGCTTTCTTT.

The chain recombines TRBV27 with TRBJ1-6, with D perhaps matching TRBD1 (5 bases). Trimming pared 2 bases from V and 6 bases from J, leaving 17 bases between. CDR1 and CDR2 (germline): MNHEY, SMNVEV (reference sequence). CDR3 length equals 17 residues. Here the CDR3 reads CASSLASGRGGNSPLHF. CDR3 DNA: TGTGCCAGCAGTTTAGCGTCAGGCCGTGGGGGTAATTCACCCCTCCACTTT.

The rearrangement links TRBV7-9 to TRBJ2-5; 8 nucleotides line up with TRBD1. This CDR3 has 18 amino acids. Unmatched junction bases numbered 19, after V lost 5 bases and J lost 5 bases. Germline values: CDR1 SEHNR, CDR2 FQNEAQ (reference sequence). The CDR3 DNA reads as TGTGCCAGCAGCGGGGGGACAGGACCTTTTAGCCCTCAGGAGACCCAGTACTTC. This codes for CASSGGTGPFSPQETQYF. Using reference TRBV7-9 and TRBJ2-5 for the parts outside the CDR3, the full variable domain is DTGVSQNPRHKITKRGQNVTFRCDPISEHNRLYWYRQTLGQGPEFLTYFQNEAQLEKSRLLSDRFSAERPKGSFSTLEIQRTEQGDSAMYLCASSGGTGPFSPQETQYFGPGTRLLVL.

This chain connects TRBV6-1 to TRBJ2-2; 8 positions agree with TRBD2. CDR3 length: 15 amino acids. Germline V gene sequence: CDR1 MNHNS, CDR2 SASEGT. Trimming cost V 3 bases and J 7 bases; bases outside gene matches: 7. The CDR3: CASSDPRGGGGELFF. The DNA of the CDR3 is TGTGCCAGCAGTGACCCTCGGGGGGGAGGCGGGGAGCTGTTTTTT.

This chain links TRBV7-3 with TRBJ1-1; possibly TRBD1 for D (6 bases). Germline-derived CDR1 and CDR2 are SGHTA and FQGTGA. Trimming removed 4 bases from V and 1 base from J, with 7 bases in between. CDR3 length: 13 residues. The DNA for the CDR3 is TGTGCCAGCAGCTCACAGGGGAACACTGAAGCTTTCTTT. It specifies CASSSQGNTEAFF.

The chain employs TRBV4-1 and TRBJ2-5, with D maybe TRBD2 (6 bases). The V gene lost 4 bases and the J gene lost 5 bases, with 14 bases spanning the gap. The CDR3 is 14 amino acids. In germline, CDR1 is MGHRA, CDR2 YSYEKL. As DNA, the CDR3 is TGCGCCAGCAGCCTCGCCGGGACTCGGGAGACCCAGTACTTC. Encoded protein: CASSLAGTRETQYF.

V usage is TRBV6-1 and J usage is TRBJ2-4; D could derive from TRBD1 or TRBD2 (6 bases each). Trimming took 6 bases from V and 0 from J, leaving 12 bases between them. Germline CDR1 reads MNHNS; CDR2 reads SASEGT. The CDR3 is 15 residues long. CDR3 protein: CASSQGGLAKNIQYF. The CDR3 DNA follows: TGTGCCAGCAGCCAAGGGGGGCTAGCCAAAAACATTCAGTACTTC.

V usage is TRBV2 and J usage is TRBJ1-1; D remains ambiguous. Trimming cost V 6 bases and J 1 base, with 9 bases left between them. The CDR3 length is 13 residues. Germline V gene lookup returns CDR1 SNHLY and CDR2 FYNNEI. The DNA for the CDR3 is TGTGCCAGCAGGGGAGACGGGAACACTGAAGCTTTCTTT. Translation gives CASRGDGNTEAFF.

The genes are TRBV4-1 and TRBJ2-2; 11 nucleotides line up with TRBD2. The CDR3 consists of 19 residues. Germline V gene lookup returns CDR1 MGHRA and CDR2 YSYEKL. Trimming removed 5 bases from V and 4 bases from J; junction bases left unmatched: 15. This chain's CDR3 is CASSFWEGSGRARTGELFF. The DNA for the CDR3 is TGCGCCAGCAGCTTCTGGGAGGGTAGCGGGAGGGCGCGCACCGGGGAGCTGTTTTTT.

The chain is built from TRBV5-4 and TRBJ2-7; the match to TRBD2 covers 9 bases. The CDR3 totals 16 residues. The V gene end was trimmed by 10 bases and the J gene end by 5 bases; junction bases not matched to a gene: 19. CDR1 SGHNT and CDR2 YYREEE come from the germline V gene (reference sequence). The CDR3 DNA reads TGTGCCCGGCCGGTACGCGAGGCTAGCGGGAACAACGAGCAGTACTTC. It is translated as CARPVREASGNNEQYF. Full variable domain (outside the CDR3, taken from reference TRBV5-4 and TRBJ2-7): ETGVTQSPTHLIKTRGQQVTLRCSSQSGHNTVSWYQQALGQGPQFIFQYYREEENGRGNFPPRFSGLQFPNYSSELNVNALELDDSALYLCARPVREASGNNEQYFGPGTRLTVT.

The rearrangement links TRBV14 to TRBJ2-5, with D possibly being TRBD2 (7 bases). Per the germline V gene, CDR1 is SGHDN and CDR2 is FVKESK. This CDR3 has 12 residues. Here the CDR3 reads CGPGRGGETQYF. The CDR3 nucleotides read TGTGGACCGGGCAGGGGAGGGGAGACCCAGTACTTC.